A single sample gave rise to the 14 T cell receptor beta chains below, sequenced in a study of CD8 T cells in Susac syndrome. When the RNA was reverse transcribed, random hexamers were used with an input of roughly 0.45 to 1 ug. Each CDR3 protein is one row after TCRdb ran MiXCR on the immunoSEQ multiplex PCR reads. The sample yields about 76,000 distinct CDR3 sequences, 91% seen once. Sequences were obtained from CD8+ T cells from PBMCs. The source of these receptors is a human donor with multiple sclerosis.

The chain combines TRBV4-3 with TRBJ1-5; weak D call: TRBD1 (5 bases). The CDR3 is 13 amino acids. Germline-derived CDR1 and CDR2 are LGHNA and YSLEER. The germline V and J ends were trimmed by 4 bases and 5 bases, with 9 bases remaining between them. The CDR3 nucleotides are TGCGCCAGCAGCCCAGCGGGGCATCAGCCCCAGCATTTT. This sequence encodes CASSPAGHQPQHF.

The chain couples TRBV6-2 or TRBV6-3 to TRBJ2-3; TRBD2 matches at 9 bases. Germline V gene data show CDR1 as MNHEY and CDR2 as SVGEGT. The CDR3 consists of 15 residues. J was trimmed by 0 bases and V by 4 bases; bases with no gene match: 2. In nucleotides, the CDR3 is TGTGCCAGCAGTTTCACTAGCGGGAGCACAGATACGCAGTATTTT. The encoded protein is CASSFTSGSTDTQYF.

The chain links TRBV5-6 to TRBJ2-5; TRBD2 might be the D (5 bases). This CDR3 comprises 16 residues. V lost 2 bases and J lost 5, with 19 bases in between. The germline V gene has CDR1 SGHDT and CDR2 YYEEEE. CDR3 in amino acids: CASSLYREGLLETQYF. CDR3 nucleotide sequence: TGTGCCAGCAGCTTATATCGAGAGGGCCTGCTGGAGACCCAGTACTTC.

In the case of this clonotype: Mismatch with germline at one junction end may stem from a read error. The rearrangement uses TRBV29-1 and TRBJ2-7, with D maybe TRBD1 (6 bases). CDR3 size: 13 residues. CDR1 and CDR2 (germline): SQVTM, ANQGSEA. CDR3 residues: CSVEEQGTYEQYF. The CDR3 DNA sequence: TGCAGCGTGGAAGAACAGGGCACCTACGAGCAGTACTTC.

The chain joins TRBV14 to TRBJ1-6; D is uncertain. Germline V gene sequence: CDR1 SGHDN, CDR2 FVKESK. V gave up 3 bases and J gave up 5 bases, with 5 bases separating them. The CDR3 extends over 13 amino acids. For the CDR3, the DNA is TGTGCCAGCAGCCAGGTAGATAATTCACCCCTCCACTTT. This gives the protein CASSQVDNSPLHF.

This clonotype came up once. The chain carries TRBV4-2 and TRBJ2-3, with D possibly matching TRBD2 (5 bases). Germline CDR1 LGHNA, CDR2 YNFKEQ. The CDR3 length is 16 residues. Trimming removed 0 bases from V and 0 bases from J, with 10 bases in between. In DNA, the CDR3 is TGTGCCAGCAGCCAAGAGGGGAGACTAAGCACAGATACGCAGTATTTT. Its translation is CASSQEGRLSTDTQYF.

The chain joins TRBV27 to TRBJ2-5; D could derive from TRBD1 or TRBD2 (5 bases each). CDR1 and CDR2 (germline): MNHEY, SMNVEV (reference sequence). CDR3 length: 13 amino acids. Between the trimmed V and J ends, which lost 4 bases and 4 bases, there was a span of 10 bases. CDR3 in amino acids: CASSSVGGETQYF. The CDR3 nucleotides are TGTGCCAGCAGTTCAGTTGGGGGAGAGACCCAGTACTTC.

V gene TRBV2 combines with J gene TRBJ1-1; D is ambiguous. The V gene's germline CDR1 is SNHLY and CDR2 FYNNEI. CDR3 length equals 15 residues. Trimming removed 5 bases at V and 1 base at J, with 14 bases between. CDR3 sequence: CASSQGRTANTEAFF. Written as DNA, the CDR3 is TGTGCCAGCAGTCAAGGGAGGACCGCGAACACTGAAGCTTTCTTT.

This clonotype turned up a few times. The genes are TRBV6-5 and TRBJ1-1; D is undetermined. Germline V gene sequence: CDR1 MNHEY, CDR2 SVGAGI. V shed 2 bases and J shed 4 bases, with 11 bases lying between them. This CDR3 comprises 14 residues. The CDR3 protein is CASSYVTIGTEAFF. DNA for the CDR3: TGTGCCAGCAGTTACGTGACAATAGGCACTGAAGCTTTCTTT.

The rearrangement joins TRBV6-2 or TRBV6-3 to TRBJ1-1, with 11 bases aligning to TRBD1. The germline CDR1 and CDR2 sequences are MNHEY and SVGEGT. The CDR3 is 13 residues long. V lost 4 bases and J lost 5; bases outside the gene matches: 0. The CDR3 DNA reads TGTGCCAGCAGTTGGGACAGGGGGACTGAAGCTTTCTTT. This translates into CASSWDRGTEAFF.

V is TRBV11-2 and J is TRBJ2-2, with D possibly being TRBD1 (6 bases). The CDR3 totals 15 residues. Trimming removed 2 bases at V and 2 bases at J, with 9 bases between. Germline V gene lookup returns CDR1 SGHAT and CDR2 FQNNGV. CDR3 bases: TGTGCCAGCAGCTTAAACAGGGCCAACACCGGGGAGCTGTTTTTT. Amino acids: CASSLNRANTGELFF.

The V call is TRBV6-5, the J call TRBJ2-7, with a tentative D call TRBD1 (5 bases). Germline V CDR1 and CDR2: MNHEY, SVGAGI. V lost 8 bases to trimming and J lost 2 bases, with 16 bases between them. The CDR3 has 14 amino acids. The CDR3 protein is CASSRIRVPYEQYF. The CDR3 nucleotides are TGTGCCAGCTCCCGGATCAGGGTTCCCTACGAGCAGTACTTC.

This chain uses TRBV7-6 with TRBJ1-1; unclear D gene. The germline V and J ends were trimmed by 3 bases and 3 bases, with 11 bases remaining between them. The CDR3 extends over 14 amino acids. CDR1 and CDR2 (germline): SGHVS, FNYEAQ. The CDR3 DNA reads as TGTGCCAGCAGCTTCCGGTCAGTGGACACTGAAGCTTTCTTT. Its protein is CASSFRSVDTEAFF. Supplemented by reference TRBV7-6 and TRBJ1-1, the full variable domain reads GAGVSQSPRYKVTKRGQDVALRCDPISGHVSLYWYRQALGQGPEFLTYFNYEAQQDKSGLPNDRFSAERPEGSISTLTIQRTEQRDSAMYRCASSFRSVDTEAFFGQGTRLTVV.

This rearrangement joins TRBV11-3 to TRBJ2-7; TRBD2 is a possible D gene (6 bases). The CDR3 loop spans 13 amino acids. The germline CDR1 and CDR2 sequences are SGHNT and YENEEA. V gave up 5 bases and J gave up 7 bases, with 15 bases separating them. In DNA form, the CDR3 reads TGTGCCAGCAGCCCGGGACTCTCTGAAGAGCAGTACTTC. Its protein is CASSPGLSEEQYF.